These 9 T cell receptor beta chains were all obtained from the same sample, sequenced in a study of T cell clonality in common variable immunodeficiency. Method: immunoSEQ multiplex PCR; TCRdb's copy keeps in-frame clones and lacks some. The data show 44,000 or so clones, none appearing only once, with about 0.66% held by the ten largest. The sequenced material came from peripheral blood mononuclear cells. The receptors derive from a person aged 18-70 years in good health.

This clone was seen at least ten times. From the germline J gene comes the end of the CDR3, since the read stops 3 residues before it. V gene TRBV5-1 combines with J gene TRBJ2-5; 12 positions match TRBD2. Unmatched junction bases numbered 9, after V lost 2 bases and J lost 4 bases. This CDR3 region has 17 residues. CDR1 SGHRS and CDR2 YFSETQ come from the germline V gene. CDR3 DNA, as far as it was read: TGCGCCAGCAGCTTATACTCGACTAGCGGGGGTGGAGAGACC. The encoded protein is CASSLYSTSGGGET. The CDR3 as a whole reads CASSLYSTSGGGETQYF.

This clone was observed at least ten times. The read comes to an end 3 residues before the CDR3 does, leaving the germline J gene to fill in the end. V is TRBV7-9 and J is TRBJ2-1, with D unresolved. CDR1 and CDR2 (germline): SEHNR, FQNEAQ (reference sequence). Trimming cost V 3 bases and J 6 bases, with 12 bases left between them. This CDR3 has 14 residues. The DNA read from the CDR3 is TGTGCCAGCAGCTTCTCAGTCCAGTCCAATGAG. Translation gives CASSFSVQSNE. The full CDR3 is CASSFSVQSNEQFF. Full variable domain (missing parts from reference TRBV7-9 and TRBJ2-1): DTGVSQNPRHKITKRGQNVTFRCDPISEHNRLYWYRQTLGQGPEFLTYFQNEAQLEKSRLLSDRFSAERPKGSFSTLEIQRTEQGDSAMYLCASSFSVQSNEQFFGPGTRLTVL.

This clone was counted at least ten times. The observed sequence ends 3 residues before the CDR3 terminus, with the missing tail filled in from the germline J gene. V gene TRBV5-8 combines with J gene TRBJ1-1; maybe TRBD1 (5 bases). The germline gives CDR1 SGHTS, CDR2 YDEGEE. Trimming left V 4 bases short and J 3 bases short, with 16 bases between. The CDR3 is made up of 15 amino acids. The chain's CDR3 is CASSPRDEADTEAFF. The CDR3 DNA, read in part, is TGTGCCAGCAGCCCCAGGGATGAGGCCGACACTGAA. The entire variable domain, with the rest obtained from reference TRBV5-8 and TRBJ1-1, is as follows: EAGVTQSPTHLIKTRGQQATLRCSPISGHTSVYWYQQALGLGLQFLLWYDEGEERNRGNFPPRFSGRQFPNYSSELNVNALELEDSALYLCASSPRDEADTEAFFGQGTRLTVV.

This clone was counted at least ten times. The sequence runs out 3 residues before the end of the CDR3; the remainder is reconstructed from the germline J gene. In the same sample, other DNA sequences code for this CDR3. The rearrangement joins TRBV18 to TRBJ2-7, with 12 bases lining up with TRBD2. V shed 0 bases and J 3 bases; nucleotides not matched to a gene: 6. Germline CDR1 reads KGHSH; CDR2 reads LQKENI. The CDR3 is 17 amino acids. The CDR3 loop reads CASSPPGTSGSIYEQYF. The CDR3 bases that were read are TGTGCCAGCTCACCACCAGGGACTAGCGGGTCCATCTACGAG.

This clone came up many times. The CDR3 loop is CASSLAGGALEAFF. The CDR3 bases that were read are TGTGCCAGCAGCTTAGCAGGGGGCGCTTTGGAA. The V gene is TRBV11-2, the J gene TRBJ1-1; the match to TRBD1 covers 8 bases. With the read ending 3 residues before the CDR3 end, the germline J gene is used to fill in that end. Germline CDR1 is SGHAT and CDR2 is FQNNGV. The length of the CDR3 is 14 residues.

There are many counts of this clone. The observed sequence ends 3 residues before the CDR3 terminus, with the missing tail filled in from the germline J gene. V is TRBV18 and J is TRBJ2-1; D not resolved. Trimming removed 0 bases from V and 5 bases from J, with 8 bases in between. The length of the CDR3 is 14 residues. CDR1 and CDR2 from the germline V gene are KGHSH and LQKENI. This CDR3 is CASSPPWQNNEQFF. CDR3 DNA, as far as it was read: TGTGCCAGCTCACCACCGTGGCAGAACAATGAG.

This clone came up many times. The CDR3 extends 3 residues past the end of the read, so its final part is completed from the germline J gene. This rearrangement joins TRBV10-1 to TRBJ1-1, with a tentative D call TRBD1 (5 bases). This CDR3 spans 13 amino acids. The germline V gene has CDR1 WNHNN and CDR2 SYGVQD (reference sequence). With 5 bases removed from V and 5 bases from J, the gap between germline ends came to 12 bases. CDR3 DNA, as far as it was read: TGCGCCAGCAGTCCTGAAGGGGTTACTGAA. Translation: CASSPEGVTE. From start to end, the CDR3 is CASSPEGVTEAFF.

In regard to this clone: The read terminates 3 residues before the CDR3 end, so the remaining end is supplied by the germline J gene. The chain recombines TRBV6-2 or TRBV6-3 with TRBJ2-4; 8 nucleotides line up with TRBD1. Germline V CDR1 and CDR2: MNHEY, SVGEGT. This CDR3 has 15 residues. The part of the CDR3 DNA that was read is TGTGCCAGCTTTGGGGACAGGCCTTCTAACTATGGT. This sequence encodes CASFGDRPSNYG. The full CDR3 is CASFGDRPSNYGQYF.

This clone occurred many times. The read stops 3 residues short of the end of the CDR3; the missing end is completed from the germline J gene. This chain uses TRBV2 with TRBJ1-5, with TRBD1 identical over 8 bases. Looked up from germline, CDR1 is SNHLY and CDR2 is FYNNEI. The CDR3 consists of 14 residues. Germline trimming cut 5 bases from V and 3 bases from J; bases unmatched to any gene: 3. CDR3 protein: CASSRTGPNQPQHF. CDR3 bases read: TGTGCCAGCAGTCGGACAGGGCCCAATCAGCCC.